Each of the 24 T cell receptor beta chains below was sequenced from the same sample in a study of blood T cell repertoires in COVID-19. Using immunoSEQ multiplex PCR, the repertoire was profiled, and TCRdb retains in-frame clones only, with some absent. Counted here are about 220,000 clones, more than 80% occurring once; the ten biggest clones make up about 3.5%. What was sequenced was PBMCs or T cells enriched from blood (not recorded which). These receptors were collected from a woman between 18 and 30 years old in a cohort exposed to, infected with or recovered from COVID-19 (not recorded which).

The chain links TRBV7-8 to TRBJ2-7; 10 nucleotides align to TRBD1. In germline, CDR1 is SGHVS, CDR2 FQNEAQ. V dropped 6 bases and J dropped 7; count of bases not matched to a gene: 12. CDR3 length: 15 amino acids. The CDR3 nucleotides read TGTGCCAGCAGGGCCGGGACAGGGGCCCTAGGTGAGCAGTACTTC. Its translation: CASRAGTGALGEQYF.

The chain uses TRBV6-2 or TRBV6-3 and TRBJ2-7; possibly TRBD2 for D (7 bases). The germline V gene has CDR1 MNHEY and CDR2 SVGEGT. Trimming removed 2 bases at V and 1 base at J, with 12 bases between. The CDR3 contains 15 residues. This CDR3 is CASSYVGGPSYEQYF. The DNA of the CDR3 is TGTGCCAGCAGTTACGTCGGGGGGCCTTCCTACGAGCAGTACTTC.

V is TRBV19 and J is TRBJ1-6; D is possibly TRBD1 (5 bases). CDR3 length equals 15 residues. Per germline, CDR1 LNHDA and CDR2 SQIVND (reference sequence). V was clipped by 3 bases and J by 8 bases, with 14 bases between them. The chain's CDR3 is CASSIRPREDSPLHF. The CDR3 DNA reads as TGTGCCAGTAGTATTCGGCCCAGGGAGGATTCACCCCTCCACTTT.

This clone was counted a single time. The chain employs TRBV6-5 and TRBJ1-2; 7 bases are shared with TRBD1. Germline CDR1 is MNHEY and CDR2 is SVGAGI. Trimming took 5 bases from V and 4 from J; bases not matched to a gene: 10. CDR3 length: 15 amino acids. The CDR3, as DNA: TGTGCCAGCAGTCCCCGACAGGGTCGCGTCTATGGCTACACCTTC. Residues: CASSPRQGRVYGYTF.

The chain recombines TRBV5-6 with TRBJ1-5, with TRBD1 as a possible D gene (5 bases). The V end was cut by 0 bases, the J end by 2 bases, with 9 bases between. Germline assignment: CDR1 SGHDT and CDR2 YYEEEE. The CDR3 has 15 amino acids. The CDR3 spells CASSLAGGGNQPQHF. In DNA form, the CDR3 reads TGTGCCAGCAGCTTGGCCGGGGGTGGCAATCAGCCCCAGCATTTT.

As for this clone: The sample carries other DNA sequences with the same CDR3. This chain joins TRBV2 and TRBJ1-3; TRBD1 matches at 8 bases. The CDR3 covers 15 residues. Germline CDR1 SNHLY, CDR2 FYNNEI. V shed 4 bases and J 4 bases; nucleotides not matched to a gene: 6. CDR3 protein: CASSADRGSGNTIYF. In DNA form, the CDR3 reads TGTGCCAGCAGTGCAGACAGGGGTTCCGGAAACACCATATATTTT.

The chain joins TRBV27 to TRBJ1-5; a weak D match, TRBD1 (6 bases). V was shortened by 4 bases and J by 8 bases, with 15 bases between the two germline ends. The germline V gene has CDR1 MNHEY and CDR2 SMNVEV (reference sequence). CDR3 length: 14 residues. The CDR3 loop reads CASSSSPGAKPQHF. CDR3 bases: TGTGCCAGCAGTTCCTCGCCAGGGGCGAAGCCCCAGCATTTT.

The CDR3, as DNA: TGTGCCAGCAGCTTGGCGGAAAGGGGGAATGAAAAACTGTTTTTT. This gives the protein CASSLAERGNEKLFF. The rearrangement links TRBV5-4 to TRBJ1-4, with D perhaps TRBD1 (6 bases). Between the trimmed V and J ends, which lost 0 bases and 5 bases, there was a span of 11 bases. Germline CDR1 and CDR2: SGHNT and YYREEE (reference sequence). This CDR3 contains 15 residues.

The chain has TRBV28 and TRBJ1-3, with D possibly TRBD1 on 5 matching bases. V shed 3 bases and J shed 5 bases, with 11 bases lying between them. Germline CDR1 reads MDHEN; CDR2 reads SYDVKM. The CDR3 is 14 amino acids. The CDR3 here is CASSFQGGRNTIYF. CDR3 DNA sequence: TGTGCCAGCAGTTTTCAGGGTGGGAGAAACACCATATATTTT.

This clone has a handful of counts. The chain is built from TRBV5-5 and TRBJ1-1; no reliable D call. Per the germline V gene, CDR1 is SGHKS and CDR2 is YYEKEE (reference sequence). Trimming removed 0 bases from V and 1 base from J, with 7 bases in between. The CDR3 covers 14 residues. DNA for the CDR3: TGTGCCAGCAGCTTGGTTGCGGCGAACACTGAAGCTTTCTTT. Translation gives CASSLVAANTEAFF.

V gene TRBV6-5 combines with J gene TRBJ2-3; D gene ambiguous. The CDR3 extends over 15 amino acids. With 5 bases removed from V and 4 bases from J, the gap between germline ends came to 16 bases. CDR1 is MNHEY and CDR2 is SVGAGI in the germline V gene. CDR3 DNA sequence: TGTGCCAGCAGTCCTTCGTGGGCACGCGCAGATACGCAGTATTTT. Translation: CASSPSWARADTQYF.

The V gene is TRBV3-1 (or the pseudogene TRBV3-2), the J gene TRBJ2-5, with 7 bases matching TRBD1. CDR3 length: 14 residues. Germline-derived CDR1 and CDR2 are LGHDT and YNNKEL (reference sequence). The V and J ends lost 7 bases and 1 base, in that order; junction bases with no gene match: 6. The CDR3 protein is CASTFWDSQETQYF. Written as DNA, the CDR3 is TGTGCCAGCACCTTTTGGGACAGCCAAGAGACCCAGTACTTC.

The rearrangement uses TRBV29-1 and TRBJ2-1; 16 bases line up with TRBD2. The ends lost 4 bases at V and 5 bases at J; junction bases unmatched: 5. The CDR3 extends over 16 amino acids. Germline V gene lookup returns CDR1 SQVTM and CDR2 ANQGSEA. Written as DNA, the CDR3 is TGCAGCGTTGGAGGGACTAGCGGGAGGGAACACAATGAGCAGTTCTTC. Translated, it gives CSVGGTSGREHNEQFF.

The J gene is TRBJ2-3, the V gene TRBV7-3; 7 nucleotides align to TRBD1. CDR1 is SGHTA, CDR2 FQGTGA, per germline. J lost 8 bases, V lost 5 bases, and 16 bases had no gene match. The CDR3 sequence is 16 residues long. The CDR3 sequence: CASSPDRARGWVTQYF. CDR3 coding DNA: TGTGCCAGCAGCCCTGACAGGGCCAGGGGGTGGGTTACGCAGTATTTT.

The chain employs TRBV5-1 and TRBJ2-3; D is unresolved. In germline, CDR1 is SGHRS, CDR2 YFSETQ. V was pared by 1 base and J by 0 bases, with 9 bases between. This CDR3 region has 15 residues. CDR3 region: CASSLFLGSTDTQYF. DNA of the CDR3: TGCGCCAGCAGCTTGTTTCTCGGTAGCACAGATACGCAGTATTTT.

The CDR3 spells CAITGDRGTEAFF. CDR3 in DNA: TGTGCCATCACTGGAGACAGGGGGACTGAAGCTTTCTTT. The chain employs TRBV10-3 and TRBJ1-1, with 9 bases that match TRBD1. Germline CDR1 is ENHRY and CDR2 is SYGVKD. V trimming: 7 bases; J trimming: 5 bases; junction bases outside the gene matches: 5. This CDR3 is 13 amino acids long.

The chain is built from TRBV7-2 and TRBJ1-3; D unresolved. V was shortened by 0 bases and J by 4 bases, with 13 bases between the two germline ends. The length of the CDR3 is 16 residues. Germline V lookup: CDR1 SGHTA, CDR2 FQGNSA. The CDR3 loop reads CASSLAPPGAGNTIYF. The CDR3 nucleotides are TGTGCCAGCAGCTTAGCGCCCCCGGGTGCGGGAAACACCATATATTTT.

The chain is built from TRBV3-1 (or the pseudogene TRBV3-2) and TRBJ1-1; TRBD1 agrees at 7 bases. The trim removed 7 bases at V and 4 bases at J, leaving 12 bases unmatched. This CDR3 spans 15 amino acids. Germline assignment: CDR1 LGHDT and CDR2 YNNKEL (reference sequence). Written as DNA, the CDR3 is TGTGCCAGCACCCGCAAGGGGGCTGGTGGCACTGAAGCTTTCTTT. Its translation: CASTRKGAGGTEAFF.

This clone was seen more than once but under ten times. The chain recombines TRBV5-1 with TRBJ1-4; TRBD1 aligns across 7 bases. After removal of 8 bases from V and 8 bases from J, the junction contained 9 bases not matched to a gene. The CDR3 spans 13 residues. The germline CDR1 and CDR2 sequences are SGHRS and YFSETQ. DNA for the CDR3: TGCGCCAGTCGGGACAGTCTGGGGGAAAAACTGTTTTTT. It codes for CASRDSLGEKLFF. The full variable domain, with the rest looked up from reference TRBV5-1 and TRBJ1-4, is KAGVTQTPRYLIKTRGQQVTLSCSPISGHRSVSWYQQTPGQGLQFLFEYFSETQRNKGNFPGRFSGRQFSNSRSEMNVSTLELGDSALYLCASRDSLGEKLFFGSGTQLSVL.

V and J are TRBV5-1 and TRBJ1-1; possibly TRBD1 for D (6 bases). Germline CDR1 SGHRS, CDR2 YFSETQ. V lost 7 bases to trimming and J lost 1 base, with 17 bases between them. The CDR3 loop spans 15 amino acids. The CDR3 DNA reads TGCGCCAGCCAACCCGGGACACTTTCGAACACTGAAGCTTTCTTT. Translation gives CASQPGTLSNTEAFF.

The chain is built from TRBV25-1 and TRBJ1-2, with unresolved D. CDR1 is MGHDK, CDR2 SYGVNS, per germline. Trimming took off 4 bases at V and 7 bases at J, with 10 bases between the two ends. The CDR3 has 12 residues. The CDR3 DNA reads as TGTGCCAGCAGTGTGACTCTGGGTGGCTACACCTTC. Encoded protein: CASSVTLGGYTF.

V usage is TRBV9 and J usage is TRBJ1-1, with unresolved D. Germline CDR1 SGDLS, CDR2 YYNGEE. CDR3 length: 15 amino acids. Between the trimmed V and J ends, which lost 4 bases and 4 bases, there was a span of 17 bases. The CDR3 sequence is CASSPTLPGGTEAFF. CDR3 DNA sequence: TGTGCCAGCAGCCCGACTCTCCCGGGAGGCACTGAAGCTTTCTTT.

V is TRBV5-6 and J is TRBJ1-5; 7 bases are shared with TRBD1. This CDR3 has 17 amino acids. Germline assignment: CDR1 SGHDT and CDR2 YYEEEE. J lost 4 bases, V lost 1 base, and 11 bases had no gene match. The CDR3 DNA follows: TGTGCCAGCAGCTTGAAGGCAGGGGGGATCTGGAATCAGCCCCAGCATTTT. It is translated as CASSLKAGGIWNQPQHF.

In this sample, this clone turned up once. This chain joins TRBV10-3 and TRBJ2-2, with TRBD1 matching 8 bases. Germline values: CDR1 ENHRY, CDR2 SYGVKD. The CDR3 is 15 residues long. Trimming cost V 6 bases and J 6 bases; bases outside gene matches: 9. DNA for the CDR3: TGTGCCATCAGAGTTGGGACAGGCGACGCCGGGGAGCTGTTTTTT. Protein product: CAIRVGTGDAGELFF.